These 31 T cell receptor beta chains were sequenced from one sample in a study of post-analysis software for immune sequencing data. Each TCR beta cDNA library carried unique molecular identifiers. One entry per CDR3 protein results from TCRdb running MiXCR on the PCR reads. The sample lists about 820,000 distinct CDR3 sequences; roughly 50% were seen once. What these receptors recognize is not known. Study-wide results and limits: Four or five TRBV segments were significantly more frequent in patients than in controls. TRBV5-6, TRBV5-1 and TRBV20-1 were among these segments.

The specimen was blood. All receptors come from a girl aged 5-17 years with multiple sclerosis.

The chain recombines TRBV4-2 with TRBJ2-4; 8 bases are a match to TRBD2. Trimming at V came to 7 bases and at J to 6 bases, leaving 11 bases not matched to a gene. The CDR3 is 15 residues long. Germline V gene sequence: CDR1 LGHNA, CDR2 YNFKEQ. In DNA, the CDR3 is TGTGCCAGCACTCCGACCTCCGGGGGGGGAAACATTCAGTACTTC. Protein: CASTPTSGGGNIQYF.

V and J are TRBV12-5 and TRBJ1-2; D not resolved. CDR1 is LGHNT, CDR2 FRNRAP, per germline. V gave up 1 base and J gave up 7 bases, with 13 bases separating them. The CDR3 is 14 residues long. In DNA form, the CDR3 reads TGTGCTAGTGGTTTGGCTCCGCGGATGGGTGGCTACACCTTC. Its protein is CASGLAPRMGGYTF.

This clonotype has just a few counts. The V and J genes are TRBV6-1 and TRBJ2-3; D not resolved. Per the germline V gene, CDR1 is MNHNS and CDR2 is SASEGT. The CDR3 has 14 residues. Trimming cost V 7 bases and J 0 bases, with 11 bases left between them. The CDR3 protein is CASKFQASTDTQYF. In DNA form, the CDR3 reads TGTGCCAGCAAGTTCCAGGCCAGCACAGATACGCAGTATTTT.

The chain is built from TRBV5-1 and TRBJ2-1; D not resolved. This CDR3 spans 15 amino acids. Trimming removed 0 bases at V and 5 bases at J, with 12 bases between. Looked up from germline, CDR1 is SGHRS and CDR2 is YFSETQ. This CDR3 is CASSLALAANNEQFF. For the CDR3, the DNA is TGCGCCAGCAGCTTGGCCCTGGCAGCTAACAATGAGCAGTTCTTC. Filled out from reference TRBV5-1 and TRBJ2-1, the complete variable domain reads KAGVTQTPRYLIKTRGQQVTLSCSPISGHRSVSWYQQTPGQGLQFLFEYFSETQRNKGNFPGRFSGRQFSNSRSEMNVSTLELGDSALYLCASSLALAANNEQFFGPGTRLTVL.

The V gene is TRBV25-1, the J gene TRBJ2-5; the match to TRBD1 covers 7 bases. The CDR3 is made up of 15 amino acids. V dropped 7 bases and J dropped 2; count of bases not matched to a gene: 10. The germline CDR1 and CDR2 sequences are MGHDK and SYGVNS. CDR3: CASTSRGQKQETQYF. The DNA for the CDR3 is TGTGCCAGCACGAGCCGGGGACAGAAACAAGAGACCCAGTACTTC.

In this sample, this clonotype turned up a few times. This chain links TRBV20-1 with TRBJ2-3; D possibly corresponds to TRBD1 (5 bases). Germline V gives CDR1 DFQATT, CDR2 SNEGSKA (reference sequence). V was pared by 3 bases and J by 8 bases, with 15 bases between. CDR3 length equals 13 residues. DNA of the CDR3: TGCAGTGCTAGGGTCGAAGGGGCAGGTACGCAGTATTTT. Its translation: CSARVEGAGTQYF.

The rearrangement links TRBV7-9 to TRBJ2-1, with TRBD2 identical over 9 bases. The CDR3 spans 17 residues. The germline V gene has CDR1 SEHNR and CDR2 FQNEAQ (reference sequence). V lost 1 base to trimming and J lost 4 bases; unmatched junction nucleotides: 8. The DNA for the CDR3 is TGTGCCAGCAGCTTAGGTGCTCTAGCGGGAAAATACAATGAGCAGTTCTTC. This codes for CASSLGALAGKYNEQFF.

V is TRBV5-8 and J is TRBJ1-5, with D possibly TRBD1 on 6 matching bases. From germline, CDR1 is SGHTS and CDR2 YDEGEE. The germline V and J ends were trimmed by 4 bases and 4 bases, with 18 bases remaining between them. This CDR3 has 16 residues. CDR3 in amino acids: CASSGSTGTRNQPQHF. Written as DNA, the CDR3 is TGTGCCAGCAGCGGAAGCACAGGGACCCGAAATCAGCCCCAGCATTTT. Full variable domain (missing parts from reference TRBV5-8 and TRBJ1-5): EAGVTQSPTHLIKTRGQQATLRCSPISGHTSVYWYQQALGLGLQFLLWYDEGEERNRGNFPPRFSGRQFPNYSSELNVNALELEDSALYLCASSGSTGTRNQPQHFGDGTRLSIL.

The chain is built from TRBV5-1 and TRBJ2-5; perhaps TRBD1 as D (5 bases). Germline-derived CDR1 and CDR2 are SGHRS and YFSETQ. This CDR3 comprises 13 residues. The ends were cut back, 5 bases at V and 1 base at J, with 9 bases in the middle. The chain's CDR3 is CASSRQPQETQYF. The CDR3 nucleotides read TGCGCCAGCAGTCGACAGCCCCAAGAGACCCAGTACTTC.

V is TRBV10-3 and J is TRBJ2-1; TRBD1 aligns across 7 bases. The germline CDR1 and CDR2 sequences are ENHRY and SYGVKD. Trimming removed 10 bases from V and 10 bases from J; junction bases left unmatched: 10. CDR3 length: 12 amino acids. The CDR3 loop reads CASRTGAGEQFF. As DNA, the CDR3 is TGTGCCAGCCGTACAGGGGCGGGCGAGCAGTTCTTC.

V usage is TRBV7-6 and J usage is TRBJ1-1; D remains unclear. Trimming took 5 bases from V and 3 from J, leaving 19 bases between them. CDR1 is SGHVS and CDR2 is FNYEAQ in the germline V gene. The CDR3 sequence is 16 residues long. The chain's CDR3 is CASSPAGPRGDTEAFF. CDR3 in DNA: TGTGCCAGCAGCCCCGCGGGCCCACGGGGTGACACTGAAGCTTTCTTT. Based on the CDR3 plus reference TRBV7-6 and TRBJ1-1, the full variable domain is GAGVSQSPRYKVTKRGQDVALRCDPISGHVSLYWYRQALGQGPEFLTYFNYEAQQDKSGLPNDRFSAERPEGSISTLTIQRTEQRDSAMYRCASSPAGPRGDTEAFFGQGTRLTVV.

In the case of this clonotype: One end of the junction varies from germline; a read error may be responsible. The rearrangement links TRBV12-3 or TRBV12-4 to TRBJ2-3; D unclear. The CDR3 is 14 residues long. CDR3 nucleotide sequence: TGTGCCAGCAGTTTCGTGATTAGCACAGATGCGCAGTATTTT. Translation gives CASSFVISTDAQYF.

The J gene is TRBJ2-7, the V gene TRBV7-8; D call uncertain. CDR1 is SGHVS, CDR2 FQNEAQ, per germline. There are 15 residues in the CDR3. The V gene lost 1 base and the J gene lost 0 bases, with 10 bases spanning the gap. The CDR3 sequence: CASSLDPSYSYEQYF. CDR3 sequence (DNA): TGTGCCAGCAGCTTAGACCCTAGTTACTCCTACGAGCAGTACTTC. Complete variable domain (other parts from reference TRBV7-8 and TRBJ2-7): GAGVSQSPRYKVAKRGQDVALRCDPISGHVSLFWYQQALGQGPEFLTYFQNEAQLDKSGLPSDRFFAERPEGSVSTLKIQRTQQEDSAVYLCASSLDPSYSYEQYFGPGTRLTVT.

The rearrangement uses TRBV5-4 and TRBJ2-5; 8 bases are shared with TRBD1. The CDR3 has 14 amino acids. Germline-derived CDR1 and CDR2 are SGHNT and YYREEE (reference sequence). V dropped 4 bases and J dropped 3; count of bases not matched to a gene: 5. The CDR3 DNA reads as TGTGCCAGCAGCCTACCACAGGGGGAAGAGACCCAGTACTTC. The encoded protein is CASSLPQGEETQYF.

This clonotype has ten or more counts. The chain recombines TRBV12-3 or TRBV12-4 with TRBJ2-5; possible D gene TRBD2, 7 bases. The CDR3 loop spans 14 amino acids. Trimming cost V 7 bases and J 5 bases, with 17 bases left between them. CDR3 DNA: TGTGCCAGCACCTCCCGGGGGGCAAGGGAGACCCAGTACTTC. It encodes CASTSRGARETQYF.

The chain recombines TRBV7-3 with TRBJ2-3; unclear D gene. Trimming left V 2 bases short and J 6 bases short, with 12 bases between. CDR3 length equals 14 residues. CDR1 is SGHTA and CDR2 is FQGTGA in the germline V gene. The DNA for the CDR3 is TGTGCCAGCAGCTTAGTGGGCCAACCGGATACGCAGTATTTT. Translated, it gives CASSLVGQPDTQYF.

CDR3 sequence (DNA): TGTGCCAGCAGCTCCGAGGGACTAGCGGGGTCCTTGGAGCAGTACTTC. This gives the protein CASSSEGLAGSLEQYF. The V call is TRBV7-8, the J call TRBJ2-7; 13 positions match TRBD2. J lost 7 bases, V lost 4 bases, and 10 bases had no gene match. The CDR3 loop spans 16 amino acids. Germline V gene lookup returns CDR1 SGHVS and CDR2 FQNEAQ.

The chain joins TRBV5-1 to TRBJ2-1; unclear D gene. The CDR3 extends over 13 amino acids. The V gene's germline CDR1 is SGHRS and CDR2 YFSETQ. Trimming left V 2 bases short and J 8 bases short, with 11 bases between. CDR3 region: CASSFISQDEQFF. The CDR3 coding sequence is TGCGCCAGCAGCTTTATTTCCCAGGATGAGCAGTTCTTC.

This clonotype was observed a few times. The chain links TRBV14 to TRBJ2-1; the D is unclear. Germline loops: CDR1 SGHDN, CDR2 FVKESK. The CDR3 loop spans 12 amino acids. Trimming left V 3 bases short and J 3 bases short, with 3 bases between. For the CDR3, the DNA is TGTGCCAGCAGCCATTACTACAATGAGCAGTTCTTC. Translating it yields CASSHYYNEQFF. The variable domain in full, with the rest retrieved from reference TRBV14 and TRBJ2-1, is EAGVTQFPSHSVIEKGQTVTLRCDPISGHDNLYWYRRVMGKEIKFLLHFVKESKQDESGMPNNRFLAERTGGTYSTLKVQPAELEDSGVYFCASSHYYNEQFFGPGTRLTVL.

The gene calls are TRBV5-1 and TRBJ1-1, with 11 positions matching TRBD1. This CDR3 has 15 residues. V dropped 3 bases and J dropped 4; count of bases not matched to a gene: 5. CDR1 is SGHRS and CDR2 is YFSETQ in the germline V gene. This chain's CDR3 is CASSWDRGKVTEAFF. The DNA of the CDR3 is TGCGCCAGCAGCTGGGACAGGGGGAAGGTCACTGAAGCTTTCTTT.

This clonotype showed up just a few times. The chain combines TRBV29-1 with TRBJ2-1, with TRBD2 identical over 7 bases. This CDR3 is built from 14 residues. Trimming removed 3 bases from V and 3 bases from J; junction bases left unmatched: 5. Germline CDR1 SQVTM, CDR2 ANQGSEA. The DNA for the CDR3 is TGCAGCGTTGACATAAGCGGGATCTACAATGAGCAGTTCTTC. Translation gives CSVDISGIYNEQFF.

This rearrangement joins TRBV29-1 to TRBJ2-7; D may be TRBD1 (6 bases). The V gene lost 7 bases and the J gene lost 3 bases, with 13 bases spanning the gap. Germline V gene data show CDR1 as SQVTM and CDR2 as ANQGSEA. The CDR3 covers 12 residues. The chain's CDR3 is CSAGQRDYEQYF. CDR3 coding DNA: TGCAGCGCCGGACAGAGAGACTACGAGCAGTACTTC.

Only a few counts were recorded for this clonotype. The CDR3: CASSFRDRTLEQYF. As DNA, the CDR3 is TGCGCCAGCAGCTTCCGGGACAGGACCCTGGAGCAGTACTTC. This rearrangement joins TRBV5-1 to TRBJ2-4; the match to TRBD1 covers 8 bases. Germline CDR1 SGHRS, CDR2 YFSETQ. With 2 bases clipped from V and 13 bases from J, the junction kept 11 bases outside the gene matches. The CDR3 covers 14 residues. Looking up the rest from reference TRBV5-1 and TRBJ2-4 gives the full variable domain: KAGVTQTPRYLIKTRGQQVTLSCSPISGHRSVSWYQQTPGQGLQFLFEYFSETQRNKGNFPGRFSGRQFSNSRSEMNVSTLELGDSALYLCASSFRDRTLEQYFGAGTRLSVL.

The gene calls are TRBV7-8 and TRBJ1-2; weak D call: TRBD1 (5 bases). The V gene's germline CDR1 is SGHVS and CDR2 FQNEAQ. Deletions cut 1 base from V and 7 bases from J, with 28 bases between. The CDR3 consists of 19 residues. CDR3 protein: CASSLGFGFRVPSYSGYTF. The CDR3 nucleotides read TGTGCCAGCAGCTTAGGCTTTGGGTTCAGGGTCCCCTCCTATTCTGGCTACACCTTC. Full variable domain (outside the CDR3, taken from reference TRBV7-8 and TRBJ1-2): GAGVSQSPRYKVAKRGQDVALRCDPISGHVSLFWYQQALGQGPEFLTYFQNEAQLDKSGLPSDRFFAERPEGSVSTLKIQRTQQEDSAVYLCASSLGFGFRVPSYSGYTFGSGTRLTVV.

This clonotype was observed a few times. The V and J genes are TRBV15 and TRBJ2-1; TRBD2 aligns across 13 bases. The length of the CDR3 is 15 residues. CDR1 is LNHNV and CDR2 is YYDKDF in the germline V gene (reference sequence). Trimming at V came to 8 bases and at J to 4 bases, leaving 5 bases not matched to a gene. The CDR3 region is CATLKTSGGYNEQFF. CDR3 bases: TGTGCCACCCTGAAGACTAGCGGGGGGTACAATGAGCAGTTCTTC.

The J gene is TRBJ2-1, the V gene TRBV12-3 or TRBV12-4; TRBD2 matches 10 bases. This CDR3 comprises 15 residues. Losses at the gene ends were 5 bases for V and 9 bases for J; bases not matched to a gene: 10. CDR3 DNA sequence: TGTGCCAGCAGTGCCGGGACTAGCGTCAACGGTGAGCAGTTCTTC. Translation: CASSAGTSVNGEQFF.

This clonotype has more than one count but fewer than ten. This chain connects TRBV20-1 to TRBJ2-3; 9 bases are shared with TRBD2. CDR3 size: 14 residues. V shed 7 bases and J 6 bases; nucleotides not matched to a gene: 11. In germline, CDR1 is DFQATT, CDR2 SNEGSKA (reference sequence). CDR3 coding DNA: TGCAGTGTACGGACGCGGGGGGGATCTGATACGCAGTATTTT. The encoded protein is CSVRTRGGSDTQYF.

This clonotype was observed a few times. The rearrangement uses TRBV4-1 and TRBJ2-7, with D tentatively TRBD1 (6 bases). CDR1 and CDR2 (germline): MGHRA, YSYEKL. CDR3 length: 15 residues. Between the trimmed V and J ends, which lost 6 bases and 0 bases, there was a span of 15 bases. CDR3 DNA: TGCGCCAGCAGTCCCCAGAGGGGACACTCCTACGAGCAGTACTTC. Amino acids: CASSPQRGHSYEQYF.

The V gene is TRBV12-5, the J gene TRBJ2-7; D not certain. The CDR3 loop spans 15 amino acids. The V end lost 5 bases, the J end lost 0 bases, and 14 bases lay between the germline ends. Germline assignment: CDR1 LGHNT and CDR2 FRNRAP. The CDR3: CASGLPLEASYEQYF. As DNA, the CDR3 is TGTGCTAGTGGTCTCCCATTAGAAGCCTCCTACGAGCAGTACTTC. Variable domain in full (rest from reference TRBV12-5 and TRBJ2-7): DARVTQTPRHKVTEMGQEVTMRCQPILGHNTVFWYRQTMMQGLELLAYFRNRAPLDDSGMPKDRFSAEMPDATLATLKIQPSEPRDSAVYFCASGLPLEASYEQYFGPGTRLTVT.

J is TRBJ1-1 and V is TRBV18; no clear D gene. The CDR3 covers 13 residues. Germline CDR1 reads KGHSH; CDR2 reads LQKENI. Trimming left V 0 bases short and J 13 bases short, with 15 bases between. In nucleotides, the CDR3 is TGTGCCAGCTCACCACCGACGAGGGTGTTAGTTTTCTTT. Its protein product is CASSPPTRVLVFF.

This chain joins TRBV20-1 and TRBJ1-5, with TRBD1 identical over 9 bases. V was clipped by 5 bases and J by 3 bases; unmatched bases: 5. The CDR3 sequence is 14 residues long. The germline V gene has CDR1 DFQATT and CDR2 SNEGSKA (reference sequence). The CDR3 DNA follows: TGCAGTGCTTCCGGGACAGGGCCCAATCAGCCCCAGCATTTT. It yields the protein CSASGTGPNQPQHF.